This paragraph covers one TCR beta chain sequence. As yet, its antigen is unknown. The sample comes from a study of CD4 T cells in relation to SARS-CoV-2 and coronaviruses. Study-wide context: Crossreactive spike epitopes shared across donors were mapped to their HLA restriction. Study-wide results and limits: About 65% of donors had memory CD4+ clonotypes crossrecognizing SARS-CoV-2 and common cold coronavirus spike.

The V end was cut by 5 bases, the J end by 8 bases, with 18 bases between. Germline assignment: CDR1 LNHNV and CDR2 YYDKDF (reference sequence). This CDR3 spans 15 amino acids. Unexposed donor CD4+ T cells date from 2011-2018, before the COVID-19 pandemic. Method: immunoSEQ multiplex PCR; TCRdb's copy keeps in-frame clones and lacks some. The sample holds about 59,000 clones, roughly 89% seen once. The chain joins TRBV15 to TRBJ1-4; no firm D call. Sequenced input: memory CD4+ T cells from PBMCs. The TCR originated in a human donor in good health. DNA of the CDR3: TGTGCCACCAGCTCCCCGGGCCGGGAGGAGGAAAAACTGTTTTTT. It specifies CATSSPGREEEKLFF.